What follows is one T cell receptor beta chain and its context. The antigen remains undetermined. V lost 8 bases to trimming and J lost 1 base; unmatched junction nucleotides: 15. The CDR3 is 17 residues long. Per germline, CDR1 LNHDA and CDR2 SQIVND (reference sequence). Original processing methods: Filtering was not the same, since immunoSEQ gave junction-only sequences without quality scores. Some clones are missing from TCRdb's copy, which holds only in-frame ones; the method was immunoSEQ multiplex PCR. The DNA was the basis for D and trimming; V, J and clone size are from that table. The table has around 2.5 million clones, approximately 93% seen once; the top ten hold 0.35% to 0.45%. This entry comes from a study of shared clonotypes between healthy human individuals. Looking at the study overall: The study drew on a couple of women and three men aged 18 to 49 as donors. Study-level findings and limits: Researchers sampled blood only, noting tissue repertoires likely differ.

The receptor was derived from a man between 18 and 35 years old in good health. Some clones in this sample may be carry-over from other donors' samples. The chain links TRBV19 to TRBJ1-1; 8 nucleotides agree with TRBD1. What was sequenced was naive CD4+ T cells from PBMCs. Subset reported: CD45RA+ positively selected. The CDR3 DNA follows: TGTGCCAGTCGCGTCACAGGGGGAGATTGGGGGAACACTGAAGCTTTCTTT. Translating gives CASRVTGGDWGNTEAFF.